This T cell receptor (beta chain) came from a study of blood T cell repertoires in COVID-19 (dated by TCRdb to 2018 to 2021). Notes on the research overall: Samples from collaborators originated in the United States, Italy and Spain and spanned both the acute and convalescent phases of COVID-19. The prospective study material was composed of cDNA or gDNA derived from T cells, B-cell-depleted T cells, or PBMCs. Subjects who had been exposed to COVID-19, were actively infected with it, or had recovered from it provided the deeply sampled blood TCRbeta repertoires that made up the dataset. A freely available public database, intended as a resource for researchers studying the immune response to SARS-CoV-2, is where the repertoires were released. Samples were obtained from the ongoing ImmuneRACE study (first 160 participants) and from roughly 1,300 subjects provided by 6 global collaborators. The sample metadata nearly always contained a de-identified subject ID, COVID-19 status, age in years and sex. HLA class I and class II types, where available, came from metadata supplied by the sample provider rather than from assay-based typing.

In the prospective study, participants were about 18 to 100 years old, resided in 24 geographic areas of the United States, and were enrolled through a virtual design. In the prospective study, cohorts were assigned on the basis of participant-reported clinical history obtained from a screening survey and a study questionnaire. ImmuneRACE Cohort 3 recovered participants were defined by two consecutive negative NP/OP PCR tests, healthcare professional clearance, or symptom resolution. Each participant in the prospective study had whole blood, serum and a nasopharyngeal or oropharyngeal swab collected by mobile phlebotomists. Prospective study participants could optionally give additional blood draws and questionnaires over an approximately two-month period. Before DNA extraction, prospective study blood samples were shipped either frozen or at room temperature. Overall results and qualifications from the work: Clinical and demographic metadata were provided uncurated, with the amount varying by source and participant.

The immunoSEQ Assay, a bias-controlled multiplex PCR, was used to amplify TCRbeta CDR3 regions from genomic DNA. The authors processed their data as follows. Within the assay, amplification of reference gene primers was used to estimate how many nucleated cells each sample contained. Sequence reads were collapsed and filtered to measure the absolute abundance of every unique TCRbeta CDR3 rearrangement. For each sample, productive Simpson clonality was calculated as the square root of Simpson's diversity index over productive rearrangements. TCRdb stores this immuneACCESS table with in-frame sequences only. Part of the clones is absent; in the studies checked, under half of the shortfall reflects unresolved V genes, and no reason is known for the rest. V and J calls and clone size are copied from that table; D and trimming were computed from the DNA. The sample profile shows roughly 250,000 clones; roughly 82% of them were found once. The ten largest account for around 2.1% of the sample.

Comments on this clone: The antigen it recognizes is unknown. No per-base quality is available; no much larger clone lies one base away.

In the germline V gene (reference sequence), CDR1 corresponds to LGHDT and CDR2 to YNNKEL. V is cut by 4 bases and J by 8 bases, and the space between the germline ends is 11 bases. Including the terminal cysteine and phenylalanine, the CDR3 comprises 13 residues. Of all the DNA, just the CDR3 is kept, 39 bases in frame from base 1. Sequenced material: PBMCs or T cells enriched from blood (not recorded which). The V and J segments used are TRBV3-1 (or the pseudogene TRBV3-2) and TRBJ1-4; the D gene cannot be resolved reliably. This receptor was taken from a woman aged 45 to 65 who had recovered from COVID-19. CDR3 reads: CASSPRPSEKLFF. The nucleotide sequence reads TGTGCCAGCAGCCCCCGTCCGAGCGAAAAACTGTTTTTT.